Each of the 21 T cell receptor beta chains below was sequenced from the same sample in a study of blood T cell repertoires in COVID-19. Sequenced by immunoSEQ multiplex PCR; TCRdb stores in-frame clones only, minus some. The table records approximately 240,000 clones, around 87% of them present only once. Material for sequencing was PBMCs or T cells enriched from blood (not recorded which). The receptor source for this set is a woman younger than 45 with acute COVID-19.

V usage is TRBV28 and J usage is TRBJ1-1, with D unclear. CDR1 MDHEN and CDR2 SYDVKM come from the germline V gene. This CDR3 is built from 16 residues. Trimming removed 8 bases at V and 1 base at J, with 20 bases between. This chain's CDR3 is CASGLLATVGNTEAFF. The CDR3 region has the DNA TGTGCCAGCGGTCTCTTGGCTACAGTCGGGAACACTGAAGCTTTCTTT.

This clone was detected once. This chain connects TRBV11-2 to TRBJ2-7; TRBD1 matches at 8 bases. CDR3 length: 15 residues. Germline-derived CDR1 and CDR2 are SGHAT and FQNNGV. Germline trimming cut 4 bases from V and 4 bases from J; bases unmatched to any gene: 9. The CDR3 DNA reads as TGTGCCAGCAGCTCAGGACAGGGAAGGGGGTACGAGCAGTACTTC. It is translated as CASSSGQGRGYEQYF.

The genes are TRBV27 and TRBJ2-3; 15 bases align to TRBD2. In germline, CDR1 is MNHEY, CDR2 SMNVEV (reference sequence). V shed 4 bases, J shed 0 bases, and the junction held 5 bases outside the gene matches. CDR3 size: 18 residues. CDR3: CASSSGLAGGVSTDTQYF. The CDR3 nucleotides are TGTGCCAGCAGTTCCGGACTAGCGGGAGGGGTAAGCACAGATACGCAGTATTTT.

The chain combines TRBV14 with TRBJ1-1, with TRBD1 identical over 8 bases. Germline loops: CDR1 SGHDN, CDR2 FVKESK. After removal of 4 bases from V and 3 bases from J, the junction contained 7 bases not matched to a gene. The CDR3 totals 15 residues. The CDR3 nucleotides are TGTGCCAGCAGCCCCAGGACAGGGCCGCACACTGAAGCTTTCTTT. Encoded protein: CASSPRTGPHTEAFF.

The genes are TRBV19 and TRBJ2-3; 15 bases agree with TRBD2. Germline loops: CDR1 LNHDA, CDR2 SQIVND (reference sequence). CDR3 length: 19 amino acids. With V trimmed by 5 bases and J by 3 bases, 12 bases remained unmatched. CDR3 DNA sequence: TGTGCCAGTAGTCCGGGACTAGCGGGAGGTTCCGTGTGGACAGATACGCAGTATTTT. This sequence encodes CASSPGLAGGSVWTDTQYF.

This clone was seen more than once but under ten times. This sequence joins TRBV19 and TRBJ1-6; 7 nucleotides align to TRBD1. Trimming cost V 6 bases and J 7 bases; bases outside gene matches: 12. Germline assignment: CDR1 LNHDA and CDR2 SQIVND (reference sequence). The CDR3 has 16 amino acids. CDR3 DNA sequence: TGTGCCAGTAGGGCGGCGGGACAGCGGATGAATTCACCCCTCCACTTT. Translating gives CASRAAGQRMNSPLHF. Full variable domain (missing parts from reference TRBV19 and TRBJ1-6): DGGITQSPKYLFRKEGQNVTLSCEQNLNHDAMYWYRQDPGQGLRLIYYSQIVNDFQKGDIAEGYSVSREKKESFPLTVTSAQKNPTAFYLCASRAAGQRMNSPLHFGNGTRLTVT.

Comment on this clone: Mismatch with germline at one junction end may stem from a read error. This CDR3 reads CASSFGQGLDF. CDR3 DNA: TGTGCCAGCAGTTTCGGTCAGGGCCTGGACTTC. The rearrangement joins TRBV28 to TRBJ2-7, with a tentative D call TRBD1 (5 bases). The CDR3 has 11 amino acids. CDR1 and CDR2 from the germline V gene are MDHEN and SYDVKM.

V and J are TRBV28 and TRBJ2-1, with a possible D match to TRBD1 (5 bases). This CDR3 is 12 amino acids long. Germline lookup yields CDR1 MDHEN and CDR2 SYDVKM. With 6 bases removed from V and 9 bases from J, the gap between germline ends came to 12 bases. This chain's CDR3 is CASSKGFGEQFF. CDR3 coding DNA: TGTGCCAGCAGCAAGGGGTTCGGTGAGCAGTTCTTC.

The V and J genes are TRBV4-1 and TRBJ2-3; 8 nucleotides align to TRBD2. V shed 0 bases, J shed 4 bases, and the junction held 3 bases outside the gene matches. The CDR3 runs 15 residues. CDR1 is MGHRA and CDR2 is YSYEKL in the germline V gene. The CDR3 DNA reads as TGCGCCAGCAGCCAAGAACGGGGGGGGCCAGATACGCAGTATTTT. Translating gives CASSQERGGPDTQYF.

The chain carries TRBV18 and TRBJ2-7, with a tentative D call TRBD1 (5 bases). The CDR3 runs to 15 residues. The germline V gene has CDR1 KGHSH and CDR2 LQKENI. V dropped 2 bases and J dropped 1 base, with 12 bases sitting between them. The CDR3 nucleotides are TGTGCCAGCTCACCATCTCACAGGCAATCCTACGAGCAGTACTTC. Amino acid sequence: CASSPSHRQSYEQYF.

The rearrangement uses TRBV18 and TRBJ2-1; 7 bases fit TRBD2. The CDR3 runs 17 residues. The germline gives CDR1 KGHSH, CDR2 LQKENI. The ends lost 3 bases at V and 13 bases at J; junction bases unmatched: 21. In DNA form, the CDR3 reads TGTGCCAGCTCACCCCTCTCGGGCGGGGGAACCGGGACGACCCAGTTCTTC. This codes for CASSPLSGGGTGTTQFF.

J is TRBJ1-1 and V is TRBV7-2; D is unclear. V was trimmed by 1 base and J by 8 bases, leaving 17 bases between them. Germline CDR1 reads SGHTA; CDR2 reads FQGNSA. The CDR3 contains 15 residues. DNA for the CDR3: TGTGCCAGCAGCTTAGTGGGGAGGCAAGCAGCAGAAGCTTTCTTT. Translating it yields CASSLVGRQAAEAFF.

V and J are TRBV18 and TRBJ1-1; 10 bases map to TRBD1. The length of the CDR3 is 16 residues. Germline values: CDR1 KGHSH, CDR2 LQKENI. The ends lost 1 base at V and 4 bases at J; junction bases unmatched: 6. For the CDR3, the DNA is TGTGCCAGCTCACCACTTACGGGACAGGGGATCACTGAAGCTTTCTTT. The encoded protein is CASSPLTGQGITEAFF.

This rearrangement joins TRBV3-1 (or the pseudogene TRBV3-2) to TRBJ2-1; 10 positions agree with TRBD2. The germline V gene encodes CDR1 LGHDT and CDR2 YNNKEL (reference sequence). Losses at the gene ends were 2 bases for V and 9 bases for J; bases not matched to a gene: 7. This CDR3 is 15 amino acids long. The DNA for the CDR3 is TGTGCCAGCAGCCAACAAGCGGGAGGGCCAGGTGAGCAGTTCTTC. Its protein is CASSQQAGGPGEQFF.

This clone showed up just once. The V call is TRBV7-2, the J call TRBJ1-4, with D tentatively TRBD1 (5 bases). The CDR3 covers 16 residues. V was shortened by 1 base and J by 0 bases, with 9 bases between the two germline ends. CDR1 and CDR2 (germline): SGHTA, FQGNSA. The CDR3 DNA reads TGTGCCAGCAGCTTAGTGTTCAGGGCAACTAATGAAAAACTGTTTTTT. Translated, it gives CASSLVFRATNEKLFF.

The rearrangement uses TRBV19 and TRBJ2-5, with TRBD1 as a possible D gene (5 bases). The germline V and J ends were trimmed by 8 bases and 5 bases, with 9 bases remaining between them. Per germline, CDR1 LNHDA and CDR2 SQIVND (reference sequence). The CDR3 runs 11 residues. The CDR3, as DNA: TGTGCCAGTGGGGCAGGGGAGACCCAGTACTTC. This sequence encodes CASGAGETQYF.

Comment on this clone: A much bigger clone sits one base away, suggesting this may be a read error. This chain connects TRBV7-9 to TRBJ2-7; the match to TRBD1 covers 9 bases. The CDR3 is 14 amino acids. Germline assignment: CDR1 SEHNR and CDR2 FQNEAQ (reference sequence). V gave up 5 bases and J gave up 3 bases; unmatched junction bases: 5. The CDR3 nucleotides are TGTGCCAGCAGCCCCGGGACAGGGAACTACGAGCAGTACTTC. It encodes CASSPGTGNYEQYF.

This clone has more than one count but fewer than ten. This chain joins TRBV6-4 and TRBJ2-2; 8 bases are a match to TRBD1. The CDR3 is 15 amino acids. The V and J ends lost 3 bases and 0 bases, in that order; junction bases with no gene match: 0. Looked up from germline, CDR1 is MRHNA and CDR2 is SNTAGT. The CDR3 loop is CASSEQGANTGELFF. CDR3 nucleotide sequence: TGTGCCAGCAGTGAACAGGGGGCGAACACCGGGGAGCTGTTTTTT.

The V gene is TRBV28, the J gene TRBJ1-2; no firm D call. The ends were cut back, 7 bases at V and 4 bases at J, with 13 bases in the middle. This CDR3 spans 13 amino acids. Per germline, CDR1 MDHEN and CDR2 SYDVKM. CDR3 amino acids: CASMGPPLYGYTF. The CDR3 nucleotides are TGTGCCAGCATGGGCCCCCCCCTCTATGGCTACACCTTC.

A note on this clone: The junction differs from germline at one of its ends, possibly a read error. This chain uses TRBV7-7 with TRBJ1-3; D is ambiguous. Per germline, CDR1 SSHAT and CDR2 FNYEAQ (reference sequence). The CDR3 extends over 15 amino acids. In nucleotides, the CDR3 is TGTGCTAGCAGCTTAGGTTATTCCTCTGGAAACACCATATATTTT. This codes for CASSLGYSSGNTIYF.

The chain combines TRBV7-8 with TRBJ2-1; 9 positions match TRBD1. Trimming removed 5 bases from V and 8 bases from J; junction bases left unmatched: 7. The germline gives CDR1 SGHVS, CDR2 FQNEAQ. The CDR3 runs to 14 residues. The CDR3 sequence: CASSQVTGGDEQFF. The CDR3, as DNA: TGTGCCAGCAGCCAAGTCACAGGGGGCGATGAGCAGTTCTTC.